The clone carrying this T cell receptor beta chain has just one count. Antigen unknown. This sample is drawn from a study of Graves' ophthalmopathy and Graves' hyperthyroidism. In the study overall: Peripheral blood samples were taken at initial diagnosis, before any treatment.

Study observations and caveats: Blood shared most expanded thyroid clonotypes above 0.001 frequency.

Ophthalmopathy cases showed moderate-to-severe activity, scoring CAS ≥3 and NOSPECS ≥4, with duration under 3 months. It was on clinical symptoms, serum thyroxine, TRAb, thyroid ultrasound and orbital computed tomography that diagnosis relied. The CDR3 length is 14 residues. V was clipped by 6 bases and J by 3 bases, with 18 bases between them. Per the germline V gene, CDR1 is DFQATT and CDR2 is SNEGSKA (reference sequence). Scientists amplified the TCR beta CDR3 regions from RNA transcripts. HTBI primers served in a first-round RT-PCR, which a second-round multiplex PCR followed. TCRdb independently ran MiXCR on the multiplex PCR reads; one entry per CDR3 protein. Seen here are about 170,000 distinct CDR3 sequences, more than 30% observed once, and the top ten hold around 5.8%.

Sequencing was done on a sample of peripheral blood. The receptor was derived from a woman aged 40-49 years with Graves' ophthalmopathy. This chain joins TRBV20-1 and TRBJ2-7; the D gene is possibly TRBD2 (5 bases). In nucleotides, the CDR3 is TGCAGTGCGCCTCAGTTGGACTCCCTCTACGAGCAGTACTTC. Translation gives CSAPQLDSLYEQYF.